This TCR beta chain comes out of a study of blood T cell repertoires in COVID-19. Overall study context: Samples representing acute and convalescent COVID-19 were sourced from the United States, Italy and Spain. T cells, B-cell-depleted T cells, or PBMCs provided the cDNA or gDNA that served as material.

The CDR3 consists of 15 residues. CDR1 is MDHEN, CDR2 SYDVKM, per germline. V lost 5 bases to trimming and J lost 3 bases, with 15 bases between them. In the original workflow: Scientists estimated how many nucleated cells there were by amplifying reference gene primers. Assay used: immunoSEQ multiplex PCR; TCRdb lists only in-frame clones, some missing. The V and J calls and clone size are taken from that table; D and trimming were inferred from the DNA. Of roughly 250,000 clones in the sample, around 89% are singletons; the top ten hold about 0.8%. The sequenced sample consisted of peripheral blood. The chain couples TRBV28 to TRBJ2-3; no firm D call. The sequence derives from a man aged 25 to 40 with acute or convalescent COVID-19. The CDR3 nucleotides are TGTGCCAGCAGTCCAGGTTTCATTCGTACAGATACGCAGTATTTT. As protein: CASSPGFIRTDTQYF.